This TCR beta chain is from a study of OX40 agonist ivuxolimab in advanced cancers. Study-level information: Partial responses were seen in three patients, one with hepatocellular carcinoma and two with cutaneous melanoma.

For this clone: The target antigen is unknown.

Sequencing used immunoSEQ multiplex PCR; TCRdb keeps in-frame clones, though not all of them. In the table there are some 60,000 clones, 85% of which are singletons. Study-level results: The study observed clonal expansion of CD4+ and CD8+ blood T cells by week 6 at 0.1 to 3.0 mg/kg.

This sequence originates from an adult with an advanced solid tumor such as melanoma, head and neck, liver or kidney cancer. The sequencing here drew on CD4+ or CD8+ T cells sorted from blood, taken in a trial of the OX40 agonist ivuxolimab.

In DNA, the CDR3 is TGTGCCAGCAGTGAGGAAAGACGGGAGGCTTTCTTT. Protein product: CASSEERREAFF. The V call is TRBV2, the J call TRBJ1-1; D remains unclear. V lost 3 bases to trimming and J lost 11 bases, with 13 bases between them. Germline assignment: CDR1 SNHLY and CDR2 FYNNEI. The CDR3 sequence is 12 residues long.